This entry lists 21 T cell receptor beta chains sequenced from one sample in a study of blood T cells in healthy people across ages (dated by TCRdb to between 2015 and 2017). The library was built by means of 5' RACE. The reads were generated on an Illumina HiSeq 2500. The second PCR ran for roughly 7 to 11 cycles and used a J-beta primer mix along with a sample-barcoded 5' primer. The public reads were reprocessed in TCRdb via fastp at Q25 and MiXCR, keeping in-frame beta chains. Merged by CDR3 protein, the rows form single entries marked with the most common genes and DNA. The sample has approximately 800,000 distinct CDR3 sequences on record, roughly 26% of them singletons. The ten largest clones take up approximately 2.9% of the sample. This sample was also put to use in a study of T cells of mothers and their children.

Sequenced input: blood. These receptors all stem from a boy between 10 and 17 years old in good health.

This clonotype was recorded at least ten times. A read error may account for a junction end that differs from germline. The chain couples TRBV5-1 to TRBJ2-5, with D perhaps matching TRBD2 (6 bases). Germline V gene data show CDR1 as SGHRS and CDR2 as YFSETQ. This CDR3 has 13 amino acids. CDR3 nucleotides: TGTGCCAGCAGCTTGGAGGGGTCGGAGACCCAGTACTTC. This sequence encodes CASSLEGSETQYF.

This clonotype was counted between two and nine times. The CDR3: CASSLEVRTQETQYF. Here the CDR3 DNA reads TGTGCCAGCAGCTTGGAGGTGCGGACCCAAGAGACCCAGTACTTC. J is TRBJ2-1 and V is TRBV5-8; no definite D call. The J call is doubtful: the DNA matches TRBJ2-5 better. This CDR3 comprises 15 residues. The germline gives CDR1 SGHTS, CDR2 YDEGEE.

This clonotype showed up just a few times. The chain joins TRBV20-1 to TRBJ2-3; 11 positions agree with TRBD2. Germline CDR1 is DFQATT and CDR2 is SNEGSKA (reference sequence). V lost 2 bases to trimming and J lost 6 bases; unmatched junction nucleotides: 7. This CDR3 has 15 amino acids. The CDR3 DNA sequence: TGCAGTGCTAGACTAGCGGGGGGTGAGGCGGATACGCAGTATTTT. It is translated as CSARLAGGEADTQYF.

This clonotype was seen only a few times. The chain recombines TRBV21-1 with TRBJ2-7. TRBV21-1 is termed a pseudogene. CDR3 length: 11 amino acids. The CDR3 DNA follows: TGTGCCATACAACCAGCGAGCGAGCAGTACTTC. Its translation: CAIQPASEQYF.

This clonotype came up a few times. J is TRBJ2-5 and V is TRBV5-6, with 8 nucleotides matching TRBD2. V trimming: 2 bases; J trimming: 3 bases; junction bases outside the gene matches: 6. Germline CDR1 reads SGHDT; CDR2 reads YYEEEE. There are 15 residues in the CDR3. CDR3 region: CASSFTGLGEETQYF. The CDR3 nucleotides are TGTGCCAGCAGCTTCACGGGACTAGGTGAAGAGACCCAGTACTTC.

The V call is TRBV3-1, the J call TRBJ1-2; D not certain. Trimming pared 0 bases from V and 7 bases from J, leaving 9 bases between. This CDR3 contains 13 residues. Germline values: CDR1 LGHDT, CDR2 YNNKEL (reference sequence). The CDR3 DNA is TGTGCCAGCAGCCAAGATTGGATGAGTGGCTACACCTTC. This translates into CASSQDWMSGYTF. The variable domain in full, completed from reference TRBV3-1 and TRBJ1-2, reads DTAVSQTPKYLVTQMGNDKSIKCEQNLGHDTMYWYKQDSKKFLKIMFSYNNKELIINETVPNRFSPKSPDKAHLNLHINSLELGDSAVYFCASSQDWMSGYTFGSGTRLTVV.

There are many counts of this clonotype. CDR3 in amino acids: CATSRGAEIANEKLFF. CDR3 nucleotides: TGTGCCACCAGCAGAGGGGCAGAAATAGCTAATGAAAAACTGTTTTTT. The V call is TRBV15, the J call TRBJ1-4; no firm D call. Trimming cost V 1 base and J 3 bases, with 12 bases left between them. Germline lookup yields CDR1 LNHNV and CDR2 YYDKDF (reference sequence). The CDR3 spans 16 residues.

This clonotype has more than one count but fewer than ten. The CDR3 here is CASSVGGSRVDTQYF. The CDR3 nucleotides read TGTGCCAGCAGCGTGGGGGGGTCGAGGGTAGATACGCAGTATTTT. This rearrangement joins TRBV11-2 to TRBJ2-3; 7 nucleotides line up with TRBD2. The germline V gene encodes CDR1 SGHAT and CDR2 FQNNGV. The ends lost 5 bases at V and 5 bases at J; junction bases unmatched: 10. The CDR3 runs 15 residues. The variable domain in full, completed from reference TRBV11-2 and TRBJ2-3, reads EAGVAQSPRYKIIEKRQSVAFWCNPISGHATLYWYQQILGQGPKLLIQFQNNGVVDDSQLPKDRFSAERLKGVDSTLKIQPAKLEDSAVYLCASSVGGSRVDTQYFGPGTRLTVL.

The rearrangement uses TRBV5-4 and TRBJ1-2; tentative D call: TRBD1 (6 bases). Germline CDR1 is SGHNT and CDR2 is YYREEE (reference sequence). CDR3 length equals 14 residues. The V end lost 2 bases, the J end lost 8 bases, and 16 bases lay between the germline ends. The CDR3 loop is CASSFAVGGLGYTF. The DNA of the CDR3 is TGTGCCAGCAGCTTTGCCGTTGGGGGGCTCGGCTACACCTTC. Using reference TRBV5-4 and TRBJ1-2 for the parts outside the CDR3, the full variable domain is ETGVTQSPTHLIKTRGQQVTLRCSSQSGHNTVSWYQQALGQGPQFIFQYYREEENGRGNFPPRFSGLQFPNYSSELNVNALELDDSALYLCASSFAVGGLGYTFGSGTRLTVV.

This clonotype was found many times. This sequence joins TRBV27 and TRBJ1-1; no clear D gene. This CDR3 contains 13 residues. V dropped 5 bases and J dropped 0 bases, with 7 bases sitting between them. Germline values: CDR1 MNHEY, CDR2 SMNVEV (reference sequence). The CDR3, as DNA: TGTGCCAGCAGTCCGCGAGTGAACACTGAAGCTTTCTTT. This encodes CASSPRVNTEAFF.

Only a few counts were recorded for this clonotype. The chain couples TRBV12-3 or TRBV12-4 to TRBJ2-4; 15 bases match TRBD2. V shed 3 bases and J 1 base; nucleotides not matched to a gene: 4. This CDR3 has 18 residues. The CDR3 bases are TGTGCCAGCAGTTTGGGACTAGCGGGGGGACCCGCCAAAAACATTCAGTACTTC. Its protein is CASSLGLAGGPAKNIQYF.

V is TRBV7-9 and J is TRBJ2-7, with D possibly TRBD1 on 6 matching bases. Germline V lookup: CDR1 SEHNR, CDR2 FQNEAQ (reference sequence). The ends were cut back, 7 bases at V and 3 bases at J, with 16 bases in the middle. CDR3 length: 14 residues. Here the CDR3 DNA reads TGTGCCAGCAACCCCGGCCGACAGGTCTACGAGCAGTACTTC. It codes for CASNPGRQVYEQYF.

J is TRBJ2-3 and V is TRBV14; D unresolved. This CDR3 spans 15 amino acids. Trimming shortened V by 6 bases and J by 4 bases, and 17 bases separated the two germline ends. Germline CDR1 is SGHDN and CDR2 is FVKESK. The CDR3 coding sequence is TGTGCCAGCAGAGCGCGGACCTTAACCTCAGATACGCAGTATTTT. Protein: CASRARTLTSDTQYF.

The chain uses TRBV12-3 or TRBV12-4 and TRBJ2-4, with 14 positions matching TRBD2. Trimming at V came to 2 bases and at J to 0 bases, leaving 3 bases not matched to a gene. The CDR3 has 18 residues. The CDR3 here is CASSLRLAGGLAKNIQYF. CDR3 DNA: TGTGCCAGCAGTTTAAGACTAGCGGGGGGGCTAGCCAAAAACATTCAGTACTTC.

J is TRBJ1-5 and V is TRBV7-2; 8 bases line up with TRBD1. Germline CDR1 reads SGHTA; CDR2 reads FQGNSA. The CDR3 runs to 16 residues. After removal of 0 bases from V and 6 bases from J, the junction contained 7 bases not matched to a gene. CDR3 in amino acids: CASSLAAGGAGQPQHF. CDR3 in DNA: TGTGCCAGCAGCTTAGCGGCAGGGGGCGCGGGTCAGCCCCAGCATTTT.

This clonotype was seen more than once but under ten times. The V gene is TRBV7-3, the J gene TRBJ2-3, with TRBD1 identical over 9 bases. The CDR3 length is 16 residues. Germline trimming cut 3 bases from V and 7 bases from J; bases unmatched to any gene: 11. Germline V gene sequence: CDR1 SGHTA, CDR2 FQGTGA. The CDR3 region has the DNA TGTGCCAGCAGCTTGACGTCCGGGACAGGGCTATATACGCAGTATTTT. The encoded protein is CASSLTSGTGLYTQYF.

This clonotype was seen only a few times. The chain links TRBV5-5 to TRBJ2-5; 10 nucleotides agree with TRBD2. The CDR3 extends over 16 amino acids. Trimming removed 1 base from V and 1 base from J; junction bases left unmatched: 4. The germline V gene has CDR1 SGHKS and CDR2 YYEKEE (reference sequence). The CDR3 region has the DNA TGTGCCAGCAGCTTGCCGCTAGCGGGGGCCCAAGAGACCCAGTACTTC. Amino acid sequence: CASSLPLAGAQETQYF.

The gene calls are TRBV5-4 and TRBJ2-1; 8 bases line up with TRBD1. The length of the CDR3 is 15 residues. Germline CDR1 reads SGHNT; CDR2 reads YYREEE (reference sequence). J was trimmed by 3 bases and V by 3 bases; bases with no gene match: 5. CDR3 region: CASSSRQGIYNEQFF. For the CDR3, the DNA is TGTGCCAGCAGCTCCCGACAGGGGATCTACAATGAGCAGTTCTTC.

This chain joins TRBV2 and TRBJ2-5; D possibly corresponds to TRBD2 (5 bases). The germline V gene encodes CDR1 SNHLY and CDR2 FYNNEI. The V gene lost 3 bases and the J gene lost 0 bases, with 14 bases spanning the gap. This CDR3 has 16 residues. CDR3 nucleotides: TGTGCCAGCAGTGAGTTACCTAGCCTCCACCAAGAGACCCAGTACTTC. Translation: CASSELPSLHQETQYF.

J is TRBJ1-3 and V is TRBV15; D unresolved. Trimming left V 0 bases short and J 5 bases short, with 2 bases between. Germline CDR1 is LNHNV and CDR2 is YYDKDF (reference sequence). There are 12 residues in the CDR3. The CDR3 here is CATSRDRNTIYF. The DNA for the CDR3 is TGTGCCACCAGCAGAGACCGAAACACCATATATTTT. Filled out from reference TRBV15 and TRBJ1-3, the complete variable domain reads DAMVIQNPRYQVTQFGKPVTLSCSQTLNHNVMYWYQQKSSQAPKLLFHYYDKDFNNEADTPDNFQSRRPNTSFCFLDIRSPGLGDTAMYLCATSRDRNTIYFGEGSWLTVV.

The V and J genes are TRBV5-4 and TRBJ2-5, with TRBD2 matching 9 bases. Germline CDR1 reads SGHNT; CDR2 reads YYREEE (reference sequence). V was pared by 0 bases and J by 5 bases, with 8 bases of the junction left unmatched. The CDR3 length is 16 residues. CDR3 nucleotide sequence: TGTGCCAGCAGCTTGGTTTTTAGCGGGGGAGGGGAGACCCAGTACTTC. It codes for CASSLVFSGGGETQYF.